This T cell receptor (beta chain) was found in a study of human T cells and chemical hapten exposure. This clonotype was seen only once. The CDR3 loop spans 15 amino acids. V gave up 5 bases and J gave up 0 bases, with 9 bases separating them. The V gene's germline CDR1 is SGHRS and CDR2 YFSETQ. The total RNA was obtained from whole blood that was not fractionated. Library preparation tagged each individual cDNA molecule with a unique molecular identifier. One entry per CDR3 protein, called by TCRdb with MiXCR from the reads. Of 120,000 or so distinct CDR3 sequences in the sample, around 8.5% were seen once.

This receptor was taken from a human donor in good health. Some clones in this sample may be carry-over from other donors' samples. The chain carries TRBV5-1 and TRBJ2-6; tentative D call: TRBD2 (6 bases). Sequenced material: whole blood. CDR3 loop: CASRGGFSGANVLTF. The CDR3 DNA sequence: TGCGCCAGCAGAGGAGGGTTCTCTGGGGCCAACGTCCTGACTTTC. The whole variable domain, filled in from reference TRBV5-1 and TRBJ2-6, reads KAGVTQTPRYLIKTRGQQVTLSCSPISGHRSVSWYQQTPGQGLQFLFEYFSETQRNKGNFPGRFSGRQFSNSRSEMNVSTLELGDSALYLCASRGGFSGANVLTFGAGSRLTVL.